This TCR beta chain was recovered during a study of blood T cell repertoires in COVID-19. The V and J ends lost 3 bases and 2 bases respectively, with 8 bases between them. Germline V gene lookup returns CDR1 SGHTA and CDR2 FQGNSA. The CDR3 is 13 residues long. Generated by immunoSEQ multiplex PCR, the TCRdb table keeps only in-frame clones and is missing some. The profile covers about 270,000 clones, with approximately 88% appearing a single time and around 1.2% taken by the ten largest. The clonotype was recovered from a woman in her forties with acute COVID-19. This chain links TRBV7-2 with TRBJ2-7; D gene uncertain. Sequencing used PBMCs or T cells enriched from blood (not recorded which). CDR3 amino acids: CASSLQRTYEQYF. The DNA for the CDR3 is TGTGCCAGCAGCTTGCAGAGGACCTACGAGCAGTACTTC.